The T cell receptor beta chain described here comes from a study of blood T cell repertoires in COVID-19 (dated by TCRdb to about 2020). As for the study more broadly: Samples covering the acute and convalescent phases of COVID-19 were provided by collaborators in the United States, Italy and Spain. The material from the prospective study consisted of cDNA or gDNA derived from T cells, B-cell-depleted T cells, or PBMCs. Subjects who had been exposed to COVID-19, were actively infected with it, or had recovered from it provided the deeply sampled blood TCRbeta repertoires that made up the dataset. The repertoires were made available in a free public database intended to serve as a resource for research on the immune response to SARS-CoV-2. The samples were drawn from two sources: the first 160 participants of the ongoing ImmuneRACE study, and 950 to 1,500 subjects contributed by 6 global collaborators. Nearly every sample came with metadata listing a de-identified subject ID, COVID-19 status, age in years and sex. Where available, HLA class I and class II types were obtained from metadata supplied by the sample provider rather than from assay-based typing.

The germline V gene (reference sequence) yields GTSNPN for CDR1 and SVGIG for CDR2. Trimming costs V 1 base and J 2 bases, and their ends lie 15 bases apart. The CDR3 contains 15 residues, cysteine and phenylalanine counted. Kept here is only the CDR3 DNA, which spans 45 bases and is read in frame from base 1. Turning to this clone: Its binding antigen is unknown. No much larger clone is present one base from it, and per-base qualities are unavailable.

General study outcomes and caveats: The quantity of clinical and demographic metadata differed by source and by participant and was supplied without curation.

Whole blood was collected in K2EDTA tubes by collaborating institutions according to the institutions' own protocols. Collaborator samples were shipped for TCRbeta analysis as frozen whole blood, isolated PBMCs, or DNA extracted from either sample type. The immunoSEQ Assay, a bias-controlled multiplex PCR, was used to amplify TCRbeta CDR3 regions from genomic DNA. In the original analysis: Nucleated cell counts per sample were estimated from amplification of reference gene primers within the assay. To quantify the absolute abundance of each unique TCRbeta CDR3 rearrangement, sequence reads were collapsed and filtered. For each sample, productive Simpson clonality was calculated as the square root of Simpson's diversity index across productive rearrangements. TCRdb limited this immuneACCESS table to in-frame rearrangements with V and J called. A share of clones is missing; checked studies link under half to unresolved V genes, and the rest is unexplained. For V, J and clone size, that table is used; D and trimming come from the DNA. Recorded for this sample are 300,000 to 450,000 clones; around 84% of them occurred a single time. The ten largest clones represent more than 3% of the sample.

The sequenced sample consisted of peripheral blood. This TCR was sampled from a woman younger than 35 with acute or convalescent COVID-19. The sequence joins TRBV30 to TRBJ2-7; the D gene is perhaps TRBD1, from 5 matching bases. The nucleotides are TGTGCCTGGAGTGGCAGCCAGGGTTTTACCTACGAGCAGTACTTC. Its translation reads: CAWSGSQGFTYEQYF.